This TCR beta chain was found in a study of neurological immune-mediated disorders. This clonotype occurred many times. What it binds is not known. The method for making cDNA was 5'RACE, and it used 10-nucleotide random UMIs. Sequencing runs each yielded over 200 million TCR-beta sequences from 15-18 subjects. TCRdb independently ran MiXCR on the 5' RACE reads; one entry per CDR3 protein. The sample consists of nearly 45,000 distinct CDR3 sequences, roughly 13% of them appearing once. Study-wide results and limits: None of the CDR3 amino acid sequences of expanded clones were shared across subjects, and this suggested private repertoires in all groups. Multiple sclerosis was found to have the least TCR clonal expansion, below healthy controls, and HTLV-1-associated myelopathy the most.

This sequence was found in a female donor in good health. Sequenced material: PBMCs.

The CDR3 region has the DNA TGTGCCAGCAGACGCCCGGGACTAGCGGGGGAGCAAGAGACCCAGTACTTC. Translated: CASRRPGLAGEQETQYF. The chain recombines TRBV27 with TRBJ2-5; 14 nucleotides agree with TRBD2. The CDR3 extends over 17 amino acids. V shed 6 bases and J 2 bases; nucleotides not matched to a gene: 8. Germline values: CDR1 MNHEY, CDR2 SMNVEV (reference sequence).